This T cell receptor (beta chain) was observed in a study of blood T cells in healthy people across ages. To note about this clonotype: Its cognate antigen is unknown.

The length of the CDR3 is 18 residues. Germline CDR1 SGHTA, CDR2 FQGNSA. Trimming removed 4 bases from V and 0 bases from J, with 18 bases in between. Study-wide results and limits: Diversity estimates drawn from one million T cells were deemed underestimates.

Then a second PCR, running about 6 to 11 cycles, was carried out with a sample-barcoded 5' primer and a J-beta primer mix. TCRdb re-called the 5' RACE reads through MiXCR, storing one row per CDR3 protein. The table records about 1.8 million distinct CDR3 sequences, 40% to 55% of them present only once. Total RNA was extracted at no less than 6 micrograms per sample. The genes are TRBV7-2 and TRBJ1-4, with a tentative D call TRBD1 (5 bases). The source material was blood. This TCR came from a woman aged 35 to 49 in good health. CDR3 residues: CASSSHWGRLATNEKLFF. CDR3 nucleotides: TGTGCCAGCAGCTCCCATTGGGGCCGGCTTGCAACTAATGAAAAACTGTTTTTT.